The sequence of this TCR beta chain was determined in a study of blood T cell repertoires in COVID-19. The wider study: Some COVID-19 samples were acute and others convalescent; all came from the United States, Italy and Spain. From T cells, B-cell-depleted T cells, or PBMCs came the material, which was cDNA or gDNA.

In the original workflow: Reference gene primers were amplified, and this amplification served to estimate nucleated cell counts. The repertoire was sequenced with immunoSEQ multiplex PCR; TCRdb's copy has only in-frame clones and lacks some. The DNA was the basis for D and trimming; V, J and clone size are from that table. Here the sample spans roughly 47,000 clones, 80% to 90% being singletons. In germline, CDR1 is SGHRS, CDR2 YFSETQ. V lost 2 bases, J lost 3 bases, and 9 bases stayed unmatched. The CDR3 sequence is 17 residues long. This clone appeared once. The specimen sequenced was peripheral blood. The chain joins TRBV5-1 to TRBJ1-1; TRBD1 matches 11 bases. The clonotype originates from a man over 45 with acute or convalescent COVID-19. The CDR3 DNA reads TGCGCCAGCAGCTTTTCAGGACAGGGGGCTTTTGACACTGAAGCTTTCTTT. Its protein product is CASSFSGQGAFDTEAFF.